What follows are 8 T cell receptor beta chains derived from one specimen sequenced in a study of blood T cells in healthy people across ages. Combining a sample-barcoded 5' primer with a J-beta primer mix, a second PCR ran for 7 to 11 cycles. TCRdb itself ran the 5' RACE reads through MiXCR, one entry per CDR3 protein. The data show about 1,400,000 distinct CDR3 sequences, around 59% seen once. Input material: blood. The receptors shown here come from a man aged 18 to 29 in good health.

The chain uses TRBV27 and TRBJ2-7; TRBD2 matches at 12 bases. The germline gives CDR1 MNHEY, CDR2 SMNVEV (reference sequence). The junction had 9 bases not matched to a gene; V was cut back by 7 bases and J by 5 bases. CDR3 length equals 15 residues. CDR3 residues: CASMGLAGGPHEQYF. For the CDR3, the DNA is TGTGCCAGCATGGGGCTAGCGGGAGGGCCCCACGAGCAGTACTTC.

The CDR3 nucleotides read TGTGCCACCAGCGAGACAGGGCTCTATGGCTACACCTTC. This translates into CATSETGLYGYTF. The chain couples TRBV15 to TRBJ1-2; TRBD1 matches 7 bases. The V segment lost 5 bases and the J segment 4 bases; nucleotides outside the gene matches: 4. The CDR3 is 13 amino acids. From germline, CDR1 is LNHNV and CDR2 YYDKDF (reference sequence).

CDR3 sequence reads: CASSSYARDRTYEQYF. CDR3 DNA sequence: TGTGCCAGCAGCTCCTATGCCCGGGACAGGACCTACGAGCAGTACTTC. The chain recombines TRBV6-5 with TRBJ2-5, with 8 bases lining up with TRBD1. The J call may be faulty, since TRBJ2-7 better matches the DNA end. Germline loops: CDR1 MNHEY, CDR2 SVGAGI. CDR3 length: 16 residues.

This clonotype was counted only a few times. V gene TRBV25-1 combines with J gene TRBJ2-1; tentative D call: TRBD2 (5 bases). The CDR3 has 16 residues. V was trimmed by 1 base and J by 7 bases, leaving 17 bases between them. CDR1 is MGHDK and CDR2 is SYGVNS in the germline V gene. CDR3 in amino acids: CASSESSSAPPNEQFF. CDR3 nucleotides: TGTGCCAGCAGTGAATCAAGTAGCGCCCCGCCAAATGAGCAGTTCTTC. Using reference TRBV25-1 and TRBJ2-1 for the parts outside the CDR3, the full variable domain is EADIYQTPRYLVIGTGKKITLECSQTMGHDKMYWYQQDPGMELHLIHYSYGVNSTEKGDLSSESTVSRIRTEHFPLTLESARPSHTSQYLCASSESSSAPPNEQFFGPGTRLTVL.

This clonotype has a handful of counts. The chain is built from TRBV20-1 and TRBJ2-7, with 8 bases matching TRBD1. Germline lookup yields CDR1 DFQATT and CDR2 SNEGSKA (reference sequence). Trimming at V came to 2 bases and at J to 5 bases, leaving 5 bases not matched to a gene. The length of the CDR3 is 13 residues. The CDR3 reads CSARLTGVHEQYF. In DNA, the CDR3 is TGCAGTGCTAGATTGACAGGGGTCCACGAGCAGTACTTC.

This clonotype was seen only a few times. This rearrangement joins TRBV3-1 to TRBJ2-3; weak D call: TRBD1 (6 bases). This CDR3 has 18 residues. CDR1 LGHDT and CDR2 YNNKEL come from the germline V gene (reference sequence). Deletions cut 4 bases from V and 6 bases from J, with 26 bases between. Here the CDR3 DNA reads TGTGCCAGCAGCCCAGGGGTTCAACTAGGGGTACTCGTGGATACGCAGTATTTT. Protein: CASSPGVQLGVLVDTQYF.

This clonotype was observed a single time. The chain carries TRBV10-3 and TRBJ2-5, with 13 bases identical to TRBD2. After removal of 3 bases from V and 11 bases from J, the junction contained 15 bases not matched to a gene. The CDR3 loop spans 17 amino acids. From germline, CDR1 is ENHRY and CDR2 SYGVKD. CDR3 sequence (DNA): TGTGCCATCAGTGAAAGGGTTCTCAGTACTAGCGGGAGGGAGCAGTACTTC. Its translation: CAISERVLSTSGREQYF.

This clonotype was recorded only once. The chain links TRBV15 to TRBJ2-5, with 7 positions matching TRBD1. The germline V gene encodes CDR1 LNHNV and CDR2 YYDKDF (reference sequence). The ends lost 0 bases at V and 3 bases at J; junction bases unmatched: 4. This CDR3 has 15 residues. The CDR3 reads CATSRDRTGKETQYF. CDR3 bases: TGTGCCACCAGCAGAGATCGGACAGGAAAAGAGACCCAGTACTTC.